The 7 T cell receptor beta chains reported below all come from one sample, sequenced in a study of blood T cells in healthy people across ages. The authors ran a second PCR of 7 to 11 cycles using a sample-barcoded 5' primer and a J-beta primer mix. TCRdb reanalysed the 5' RACE reads using MiXCR and keeps one entry per CDR3 protein. The sample carries over 550,000 distinct CDR3 sequences, approximately 30% recorded once. Material for sequencing was blood. These receptors were taken from a woman older than 75 in good health.

This clonotype was counted a few times. A much larger clone differs by one base, so this may be a read error. The chain combines TRBV20-1 with TRBJ2-3, with 7 nucleotides matching TRBD2. Looked up from germline, CDR1 is DFQATT and CDR2 is SNEGSKA (reference sequence). The CDR3 loop spans 15 amino acids. The ends lost 5 bases at V and 0 bases at J; junction bases unmatched: 8. CDR3 region: CSAGRAGSSTDTQYF. Here the CDR3 DNA reads TGCAGTGCTGGGAGGGCGGGTTCTAGCACAGATACGCAGTATTTT.

The chain couples TRBV20-1 to TRBJ2-2; TRBD1 aligns across 10 bases. The CDR3 totals 15 residues. Per germline, CDR1 DFQATT and CDR2 SNEGSKA (reference sequence). V shed 3 bases and J 6 bases; nucleotides not matched to a gene: 7. The CDR3 nucleotides read TGCAGTGCTAGCAAGCCGGACAGGGGGTCCGGGGAGCTGTTTTTT. Protein sequence: CSASKPDRGSGELFF.

This clonotype was seen repeatedly, ten times or more. The chain couples TRBV20-1 to TRBJ2-3; D is unclear. Between the trimmed V and J ends, which lost 7 bases and 0 bases, there was a span of 5 bases. The CDR3 length is 11 residues. Germline CDR1 and CDR2: DFQATT and SNEGSKA (reference sequence). The CDR3 is CSVGSTDTQYF. The CDR3 region has the DNA TGCAGTGTCGGGAGCACAGATACGCAGTATTTT.

This clonotype was seen repeatedly, ten times or more. The chain carries TRBV6-5 and TRBJ2-7; D possibly uses TRBD1 or TRBD2 (6 bases each). The CDR3 totals 15 residues. Trimming stripped 0 bases from V and 1 base from J, with 10 bases between. Looked up from germline, CDR1 is MNHEY and CDR2 is SVGAGI. CDR3 DNA sequence: TGTGCCAGCAGTTACTCTGGGGGGCAATCCTACGAGCAGTACTTC. Its protein product is CASSYSGGQSYEQYF.

This clonotype was detected only a few times. Given a much more abundant clone one base away, this may be a read error. J is TRBJ2-1 and V is TRBV12-3 or TRBV12-4, with D possibly TRBD1 on 6 matching bases. The CDR3 is 16 residues long. V lost 6 bases and J lost 5, with 20 bases in between. CDR3 nucleotides: TGTGCCAGCAGCCCCCTTAGGGGGACATCCCACAATGAGCAGTTCTTC. It yields the protein CASSPLRGTSHNEQFF.

This clonotype was recorded a few times. Since a much larger clone is just one base distant, this may be a read error. The chain employs TRBV18 and TRBJ2-3; possibly TRBD2 for D (6 bases). The germline V and J ends were trimmed by 3 bases and 2 bases, with 12 bases remaining between them. This CDR3 has 15 amino acids. Germline V lookup: CDR1 KGHSH, CDR2 LQKENI. This CDR3 reads CASSPGLTDTDTQYF. The CDR3 DNA is TGTGCCAGCTCACCGGGACTCACTGACACAGATACGCAGTATTTT.

This clonotype has ten or more counts. The chain couples TRBV7-2 to TRBJ2-7, with D unresolved. Trimming pared 1 base from V and 3 bases from J, leaving 7 bases between. Germline CDR1 SGHTA, CDR2 FQGNSA. The CDR3 loop spans 13 amino acids. The CDR3 here is CASSLEVDYEQYF. CDR3 bases: TGTGCCAGCAGCTTAGAGGTAGACTACGAGCAGTACTTC.